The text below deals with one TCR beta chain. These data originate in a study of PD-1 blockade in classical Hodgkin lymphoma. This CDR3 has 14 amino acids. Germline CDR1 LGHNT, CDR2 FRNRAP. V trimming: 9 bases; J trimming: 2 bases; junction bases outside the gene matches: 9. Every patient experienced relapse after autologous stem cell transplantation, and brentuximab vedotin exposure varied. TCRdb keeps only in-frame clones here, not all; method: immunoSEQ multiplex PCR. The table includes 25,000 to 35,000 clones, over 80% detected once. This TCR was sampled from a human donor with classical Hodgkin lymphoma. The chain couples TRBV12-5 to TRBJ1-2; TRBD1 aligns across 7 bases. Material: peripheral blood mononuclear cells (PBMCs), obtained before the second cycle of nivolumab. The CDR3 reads CASGRGQENYGYTF. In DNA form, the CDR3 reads TGTGCTAGCGGCCGCGGACAGGAGAACTATGGCTACACCTTC.